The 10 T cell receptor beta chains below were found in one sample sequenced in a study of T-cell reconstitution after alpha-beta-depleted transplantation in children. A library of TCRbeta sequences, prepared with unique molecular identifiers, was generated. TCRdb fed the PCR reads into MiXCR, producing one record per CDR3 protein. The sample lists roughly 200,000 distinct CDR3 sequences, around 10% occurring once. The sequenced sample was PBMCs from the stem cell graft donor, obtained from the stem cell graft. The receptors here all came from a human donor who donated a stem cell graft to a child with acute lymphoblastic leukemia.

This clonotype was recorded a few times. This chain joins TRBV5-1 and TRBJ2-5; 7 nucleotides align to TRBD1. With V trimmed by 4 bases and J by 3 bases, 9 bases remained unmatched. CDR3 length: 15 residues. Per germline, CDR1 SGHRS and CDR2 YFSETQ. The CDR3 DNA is TGCGCCAGCAGCCTCGGACAGGCTGGCGAAGAGACCCAGTACTTC. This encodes CASSLGQAGEETQYF. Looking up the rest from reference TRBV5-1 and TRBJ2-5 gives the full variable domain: KAGVTQTPRYLIKTRGQQVTLSCSPISGHRSVSWYQQTPGQGLQFLFEYFSETQRNKGNFPGRFSGRQFSNSRSEMNVSTLELGDSALYLCASSLGQAGEETQYFGPGTRLLVL.

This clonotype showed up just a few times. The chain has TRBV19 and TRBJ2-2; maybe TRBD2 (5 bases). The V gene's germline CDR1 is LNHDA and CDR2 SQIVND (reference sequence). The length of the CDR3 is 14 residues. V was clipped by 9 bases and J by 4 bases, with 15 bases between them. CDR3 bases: TGTGCCAGCGGTCGGGATTACCGCACCGGGGAGCTGTTTTTT. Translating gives CASGRDYRTGELFF.

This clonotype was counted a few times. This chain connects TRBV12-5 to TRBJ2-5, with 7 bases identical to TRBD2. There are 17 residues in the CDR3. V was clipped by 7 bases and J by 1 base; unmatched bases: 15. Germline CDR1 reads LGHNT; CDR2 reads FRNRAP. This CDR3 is CASDTPWASGTQETQYF. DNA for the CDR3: TGTGCTAGTGACACCCCTTGGGCTAGCGGAACCCAAGAGACCCAGTACTTC.

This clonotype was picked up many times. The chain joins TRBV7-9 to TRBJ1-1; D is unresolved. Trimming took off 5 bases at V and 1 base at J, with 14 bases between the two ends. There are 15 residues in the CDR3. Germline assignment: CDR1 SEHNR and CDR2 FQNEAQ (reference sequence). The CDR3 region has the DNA TGTGCCAGCAGCCCACAGCCGGGAGAGAACACTGAAGCTTTCTTT. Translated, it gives CASSPQPGENTEAFF.

The DNA for the CDR3 is TGTGCCAGCAGGAGTTCGTTGACTTCCTCTGGAAACACCATATATTTT. This encodes CASRSSLTSSGNTIYF. The chain has TRBV6-2 or TRBV6-3 and TRBJ1-3; D gene ambiguous. This CDR3 is built from 16 residues. V was trimmed by 6 bases and J by 0 bases, leaving 15 bases between them. CDR1 and CDR2 from the germline V gene are MNHEY and SVGEGT.

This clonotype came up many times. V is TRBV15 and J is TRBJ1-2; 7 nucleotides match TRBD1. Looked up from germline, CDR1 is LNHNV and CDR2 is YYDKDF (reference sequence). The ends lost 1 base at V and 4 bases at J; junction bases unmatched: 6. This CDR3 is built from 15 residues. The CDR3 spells CATSRGGRDSYGYTF. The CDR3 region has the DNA TGTGCCACCAGCAGAGGGGGTCGGGACAGCTATGGCTACACCTTC.

The DNA for the CDR3 is TGTGCCAGCAGCGTAGTGCTCTCTGGAAACACCATATATTTT. Protein: CASSVVLSGNTIYF. The chain joins TRBV12-3 or TRBV12-4 to TRBJ1-3; no clear D. The V end was cut by 6 bases, the J end by 0 bases, with 9 bases between. CDR3 length: 14 amino acids.

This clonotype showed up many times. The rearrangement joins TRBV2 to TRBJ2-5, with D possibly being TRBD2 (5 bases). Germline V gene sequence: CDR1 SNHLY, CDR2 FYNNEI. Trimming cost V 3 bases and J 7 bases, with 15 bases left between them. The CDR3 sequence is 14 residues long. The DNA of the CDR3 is TGTGCCAGCAGTGATGCGCTAGCCGGCGGGACCCAGTACTTC. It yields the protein CASSDALAGGTQYF.

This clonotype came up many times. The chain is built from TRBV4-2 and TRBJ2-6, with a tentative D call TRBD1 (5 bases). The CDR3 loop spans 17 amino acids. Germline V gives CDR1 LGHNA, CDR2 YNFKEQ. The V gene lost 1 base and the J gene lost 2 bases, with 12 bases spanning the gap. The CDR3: CASSQAESGPGANVLTF. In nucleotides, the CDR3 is TGTGCCAGCAGCCAAGCTGAATCAGGGCCTGGGGCCAACGTCCTGACTTTC.

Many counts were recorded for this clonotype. CDR3 sequence (DNA): TGTGCCACCCCAAGAAGAGGGGGGCATGAGCAGTTCTTC. Translating gives CATPRRGGHEQFF. This chain uses TRBV2 with TRBJ2-1; either TRBD1 or TRBD2 may supply D (6 bases each). The CDR3 has 13 residues. Looked up from germline, CDR1 is SNHLY and CDR2 is FYNNEI. The ends were cut back, 10 bases at V and 8 bases at J, with 18 bases in the middle.